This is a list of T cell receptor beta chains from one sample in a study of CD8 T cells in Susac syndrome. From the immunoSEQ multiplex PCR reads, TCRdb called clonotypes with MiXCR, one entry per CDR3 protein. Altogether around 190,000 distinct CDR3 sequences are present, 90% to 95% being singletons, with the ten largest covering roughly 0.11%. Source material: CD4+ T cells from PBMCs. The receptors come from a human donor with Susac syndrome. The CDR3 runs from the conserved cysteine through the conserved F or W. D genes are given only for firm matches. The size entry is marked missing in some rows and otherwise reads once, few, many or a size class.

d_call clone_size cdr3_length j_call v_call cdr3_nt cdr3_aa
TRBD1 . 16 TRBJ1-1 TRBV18 TGTGCCAGCTCACCTCTGGGACAGGGAGCAAACACTGAAGCTTTCTTT CASSPLGQGANTEAFF
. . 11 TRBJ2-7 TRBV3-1 TGTGCCAGCAGCTCTCGGGGCTTGCAGTACTTC CASSSRGLQYF
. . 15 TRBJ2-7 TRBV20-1 TGCAGTGCTCCTAGTAGCGAACGACTCTCCTACGAGCAGTACTTC CSAPSSERLSYEQYF
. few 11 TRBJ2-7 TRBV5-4 TGTGCCAGCAGCTTGTTGAGCGAGCAGTACTTC CASSLLSEQYF
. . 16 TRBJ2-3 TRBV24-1 TGTGCCACCAATGGGGGGGGGCGAAGCCACACAGATACGCAGTATTTT CATNGGGRSHTDTQYF
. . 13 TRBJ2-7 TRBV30 TGTGCCTGGAGTGTACGTGGTCCCGCCGAGCAGTACTTC CAWSVRGPAEQYF
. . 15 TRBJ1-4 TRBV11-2 TGTGCCAGCAGCTTAGAGGGGGGATCCTATGAAAAACTGTTTTTT CASSLEGGSYEKLFF
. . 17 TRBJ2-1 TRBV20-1 TGCAGTGCTAGAGATCCACGGGGGCGGAGCTCCTACAATGAGCAGTTCTTC CSARDPRGRSSYNEQFF
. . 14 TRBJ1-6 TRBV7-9 TGTGCCAGCGGGGGGGGATCCTCTAATTCACCCCTCCACTTT CASGGGSSNSPLHF
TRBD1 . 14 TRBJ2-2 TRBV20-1 TGCAGTGCTAGACAGGGGGCGAGAACCGGGGAGCTGTTTTTT CSARQGARTGELFF
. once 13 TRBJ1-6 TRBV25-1 TGTGCCAGCAGCTCAGCCTCCAGGTCGCCCCTCCACTTT CASSSASRSPLHF
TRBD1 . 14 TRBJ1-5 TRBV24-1 TGTGCCACCAGTGACTCGACAGGGAATCAGCCCCAGCATTTT CATSDSTGNQPQHF
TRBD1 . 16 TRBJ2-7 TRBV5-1 TGCGCCAGCAGCTCCGGGACAGGGGGCGCGTCCTACGAGCAGTACTTC CASSSGTGGASYEQYF
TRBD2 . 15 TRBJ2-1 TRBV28 TGTGCCAGCAGTTTAGGGACTAGCAGATACAATGAGCAGTTCTTC CASSLGTSRYNEQFF
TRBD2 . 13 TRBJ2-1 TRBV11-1 TGTGCCAGCAGTTCCCAACGGGGGGATGAGCAGTTCTTC CASSSQRGDEQFF
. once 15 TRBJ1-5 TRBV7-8 TGTGCCAGCAGCTTAAGTGGGGATAGCAATCAGCCCCAGCATTTT CASSLSGDSNQPQHF
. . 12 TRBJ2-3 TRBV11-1 TGTGCCAGCAGCCCCCAAAGGGATACGCAGTATTTT CASSPQRDTQYF
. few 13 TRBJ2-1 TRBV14 TGTGCCAGCAGCCCCGACTACTACAATGAGCAGTTCTTC CASSPDYYNEQFF
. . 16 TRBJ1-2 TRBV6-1 TGTGCCAGCAGCCCGGGGATTCCGACGGGGACCTATGGCTACACCTTC CASSPGIPTGTYGYTF
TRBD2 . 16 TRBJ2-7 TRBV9 TGTGCCAGCAGCGTAGACCCAACTAGCGCTGGCTACGAGCAGTACTTC CASSVDPTSAGYEQYF
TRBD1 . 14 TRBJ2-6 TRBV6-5 TGTGCCAGCAGGAGGACAGGTGGGGCCAACGTCCTGACTTTC CASRRTGGANVLTF
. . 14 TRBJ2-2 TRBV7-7 TGTGCCAGCGGAAACAGCCCGAACACCGGGGAGCTGTTTTTT CASGNSPNTGELFF
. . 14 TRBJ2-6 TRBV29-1 TGCAGCGTGGGCGCAAACTCTGGGGCCAACGTCCTGACTTTC CSVGANSGANVLTF
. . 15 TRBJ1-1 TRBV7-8 TGTGCCAGCAGCTTAAGGGGGACCAGAAACACTGAAGCTTTCTTT CASSLRGTRNTEAFF
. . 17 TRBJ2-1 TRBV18 TGTGCCAGCTCACCCCCGGGGGCGGCCAGCTCCTACAATGAGCAGTTCTTC CASSPPGAASSYNEQFF
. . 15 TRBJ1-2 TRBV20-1 TGCAGTGCTATGGAGGCTGATCGGGCAGGCGGTGGCTACACCTTC CSAMEADRAGGGYTF
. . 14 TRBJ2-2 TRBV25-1 TGTGCCAGCAGTGGCAGGATTAACACCGGGGAGCTGTTTTTT CASSGRINTGELFF
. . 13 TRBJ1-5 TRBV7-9 TGTGCCAGCAGCTTGGGGGTCAATCAGCCCCAGCATTTT CASSLGVNQPQHF
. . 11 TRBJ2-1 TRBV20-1 TGCAGTGTTAAGGTCTACAATGAGCAGTTCTTC CSVKVYNEQFF